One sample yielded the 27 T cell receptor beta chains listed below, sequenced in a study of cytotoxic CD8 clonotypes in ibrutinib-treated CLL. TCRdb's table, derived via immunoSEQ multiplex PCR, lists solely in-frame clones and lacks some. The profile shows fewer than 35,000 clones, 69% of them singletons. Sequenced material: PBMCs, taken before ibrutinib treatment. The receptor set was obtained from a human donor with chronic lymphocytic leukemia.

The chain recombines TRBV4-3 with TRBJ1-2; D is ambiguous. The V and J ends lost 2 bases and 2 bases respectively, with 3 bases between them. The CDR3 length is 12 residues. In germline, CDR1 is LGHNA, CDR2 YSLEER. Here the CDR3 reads CASSQRNYGYTF. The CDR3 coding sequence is TGCGCCAGCAGCCAACGGAACTATGGCTACACCTTC.

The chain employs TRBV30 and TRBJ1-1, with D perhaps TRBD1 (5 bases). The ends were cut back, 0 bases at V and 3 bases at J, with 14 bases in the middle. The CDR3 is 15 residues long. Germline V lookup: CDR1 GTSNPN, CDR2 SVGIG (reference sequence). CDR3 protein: CAWSVLVRADTEAFF. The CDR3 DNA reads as TGTGCCTGGAGTGTACTGGTCAGGGCAGACACTGAAGCTTTCTTT.

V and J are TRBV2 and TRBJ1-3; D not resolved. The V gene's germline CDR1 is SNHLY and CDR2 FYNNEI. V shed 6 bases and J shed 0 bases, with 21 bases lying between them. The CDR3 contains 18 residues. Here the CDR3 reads CASSVDTTKPFSGNTIYF. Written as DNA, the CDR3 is TGTGCCAGCAGCGTTGATACCACGAAACCCTTCTCTGGAAACACCATATATTTT.

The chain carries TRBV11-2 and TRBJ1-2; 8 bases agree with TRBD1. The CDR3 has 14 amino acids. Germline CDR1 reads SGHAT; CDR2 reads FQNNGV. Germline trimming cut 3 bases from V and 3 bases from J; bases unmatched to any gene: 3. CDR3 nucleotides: TGTGCCAGCAGCTTCGGACAGGGTTACTATGGCTACACCTTC. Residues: CASSFGQGYYGYTF.

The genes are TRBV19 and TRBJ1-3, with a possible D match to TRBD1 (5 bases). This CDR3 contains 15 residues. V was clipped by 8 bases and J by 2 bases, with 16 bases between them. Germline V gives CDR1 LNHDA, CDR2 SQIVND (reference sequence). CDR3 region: CASFGTWPAGNTIYF. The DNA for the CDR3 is TGTGCCAGTTTTGGGACGTGGCCGGCTGGAAACACCATATATTTT.

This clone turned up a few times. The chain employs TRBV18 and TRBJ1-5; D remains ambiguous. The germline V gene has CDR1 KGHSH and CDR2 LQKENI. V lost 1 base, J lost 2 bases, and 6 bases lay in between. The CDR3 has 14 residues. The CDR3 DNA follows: TGTGCCAGCTCACCACGGCGGGGCAATCAGCCCCAGCATTTT. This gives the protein CASSPRRGNQPQHF.

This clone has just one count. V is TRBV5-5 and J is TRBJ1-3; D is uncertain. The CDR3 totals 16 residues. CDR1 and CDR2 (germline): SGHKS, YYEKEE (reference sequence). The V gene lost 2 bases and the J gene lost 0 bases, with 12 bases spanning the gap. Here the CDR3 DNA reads TGTGCCAGCAGCTTAATTTTGGGAAGCTCTGGAAACACCATATATTTT. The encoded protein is CASSLILGSSGNTIYF. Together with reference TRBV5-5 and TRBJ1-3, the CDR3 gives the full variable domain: DAGVTQSPTHLIKTRGQQVTLRCSPISGHKSVSWYQQVLGQGPQFIFQYYEKEERGRGNFPDRFSARQFPNYSSELNVNALLLGDSALYLCASSLILGSSGNTIYFGEGSWLTVV.

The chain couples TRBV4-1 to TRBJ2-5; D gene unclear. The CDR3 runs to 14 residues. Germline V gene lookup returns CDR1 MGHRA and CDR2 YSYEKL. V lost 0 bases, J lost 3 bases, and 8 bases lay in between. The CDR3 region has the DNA TGCGCCAGCAGCCAAGATCGTCAGAAAGAGACCCAGTACTTC. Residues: CASSQDRQKETQYF.

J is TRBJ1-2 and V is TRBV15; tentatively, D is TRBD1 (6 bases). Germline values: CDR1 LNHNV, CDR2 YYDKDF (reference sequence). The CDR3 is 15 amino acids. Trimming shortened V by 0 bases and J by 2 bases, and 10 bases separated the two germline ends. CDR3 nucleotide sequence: TGTGCCACCAGCAGAGACCCCAGGGGAAACTATGGCTACACCTTC. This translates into CATSRDPRGNYGYTF.

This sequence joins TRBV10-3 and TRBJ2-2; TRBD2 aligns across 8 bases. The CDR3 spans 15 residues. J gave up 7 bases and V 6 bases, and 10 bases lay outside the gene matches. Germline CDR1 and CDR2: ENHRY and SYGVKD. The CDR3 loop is CAISQGLAAVGELFF. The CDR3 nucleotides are TGTGCCATCAGCCAAGGACTAGCTGCAGTCGGGGAGCTGTTTTTT.

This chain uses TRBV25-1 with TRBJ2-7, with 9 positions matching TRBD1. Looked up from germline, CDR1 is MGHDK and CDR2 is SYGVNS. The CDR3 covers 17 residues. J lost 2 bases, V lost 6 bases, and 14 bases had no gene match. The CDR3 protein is CASRDGQGWKETYEQYF. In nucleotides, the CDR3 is TGTGCCAGCAGAGATGGACAGGGGTGGAAGGAAACCTACGAGCAGTACTTC.

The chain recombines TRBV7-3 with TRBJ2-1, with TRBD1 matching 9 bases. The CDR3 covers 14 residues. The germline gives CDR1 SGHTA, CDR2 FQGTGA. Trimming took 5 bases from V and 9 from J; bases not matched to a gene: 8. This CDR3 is CASSTDRGLSEQFF. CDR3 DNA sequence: TGTGCCAGCAGCACGGACAGGGGTTTGAGTGAGCAGTTCTTC.

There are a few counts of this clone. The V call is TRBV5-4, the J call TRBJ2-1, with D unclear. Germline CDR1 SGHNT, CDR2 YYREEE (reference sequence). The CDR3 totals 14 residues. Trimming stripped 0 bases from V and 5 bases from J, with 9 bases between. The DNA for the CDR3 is TGTGCCAGCAGCTTGGTGTCAACCAACAATGAGCAGTTCTTC. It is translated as CASSLVSTNNEQFF.

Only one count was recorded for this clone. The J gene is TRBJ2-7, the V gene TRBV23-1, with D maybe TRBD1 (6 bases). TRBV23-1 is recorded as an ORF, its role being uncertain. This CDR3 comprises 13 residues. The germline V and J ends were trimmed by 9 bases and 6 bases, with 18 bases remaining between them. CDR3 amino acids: CARPEQGPGEQYF. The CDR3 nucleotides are TGCGCCAGGCCCGAACAGGGCCCCGGCGAGCAGTACTTC.

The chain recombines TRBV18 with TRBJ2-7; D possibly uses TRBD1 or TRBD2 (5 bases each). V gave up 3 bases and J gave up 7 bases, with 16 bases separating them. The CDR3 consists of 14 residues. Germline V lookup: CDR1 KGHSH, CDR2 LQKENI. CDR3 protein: CASSPIEGLKEQYF. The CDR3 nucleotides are TGTGCCAGCTCACCTATAGAGGGGCTGAAAGAGCAGTACTTC. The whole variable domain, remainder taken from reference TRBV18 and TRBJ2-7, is NAGVMQNPRHLVRRRGQEARLRCSPMKGHSHVYWYRQLPEEGLKFMVYLQKENIIDESGMPKERFSAEFPKEGPSILRIQQVVRGDSAAYFCASSPIEGLKEQYFGPGTRLTVT.

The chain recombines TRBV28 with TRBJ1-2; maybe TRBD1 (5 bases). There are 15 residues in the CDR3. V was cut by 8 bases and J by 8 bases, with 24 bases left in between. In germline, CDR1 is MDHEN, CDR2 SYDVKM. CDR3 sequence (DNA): TGTGCCAGCGGGGGTGGGTGGAAGGACGGATACGGCTACACCTTC. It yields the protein CASGGGWKDGYGYTF.

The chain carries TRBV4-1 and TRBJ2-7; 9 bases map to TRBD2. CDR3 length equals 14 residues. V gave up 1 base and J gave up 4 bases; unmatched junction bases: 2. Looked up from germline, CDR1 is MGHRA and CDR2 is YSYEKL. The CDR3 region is CASSQGGGGYEQYF. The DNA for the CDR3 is TGCGCCAGCAGCCAAGGCGGGGGGGGTTACGAGCAGTACTTC.

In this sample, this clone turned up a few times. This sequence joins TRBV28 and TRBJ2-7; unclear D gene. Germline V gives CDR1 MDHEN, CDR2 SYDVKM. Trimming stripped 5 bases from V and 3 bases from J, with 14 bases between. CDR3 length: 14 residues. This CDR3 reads CASSTIKGDYEQYF. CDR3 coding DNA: TGTGCCAGCAGTACCATCAAGGGTGACTACGAGCAGTACTTC.

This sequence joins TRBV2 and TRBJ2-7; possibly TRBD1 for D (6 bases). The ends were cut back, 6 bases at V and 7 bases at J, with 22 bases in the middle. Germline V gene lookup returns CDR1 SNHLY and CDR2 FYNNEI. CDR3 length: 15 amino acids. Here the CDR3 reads CASRMPDRNLQEQYF. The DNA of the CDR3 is TGTGCCAGCAGGATGCCCGACAGGAACCTCCAGGAGCAGTACTTC.

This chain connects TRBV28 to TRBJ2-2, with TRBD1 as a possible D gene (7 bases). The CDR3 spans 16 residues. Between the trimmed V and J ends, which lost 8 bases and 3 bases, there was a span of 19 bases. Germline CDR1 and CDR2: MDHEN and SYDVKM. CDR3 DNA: TGTGCCAGCGGCCCTCTTCAGGGGGGATACACCGGGGAGCTGTTTTTT. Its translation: CASGPLQGGYTGELFF.

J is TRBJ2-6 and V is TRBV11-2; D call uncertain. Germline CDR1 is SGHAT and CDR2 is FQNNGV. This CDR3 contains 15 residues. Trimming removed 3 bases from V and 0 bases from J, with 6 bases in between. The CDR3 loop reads CASSFSVSGANVLTF. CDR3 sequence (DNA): TGTGCCAGCAGCTTCAGTGTCTCTGGGGCCAACGTCCTGACTTTC.

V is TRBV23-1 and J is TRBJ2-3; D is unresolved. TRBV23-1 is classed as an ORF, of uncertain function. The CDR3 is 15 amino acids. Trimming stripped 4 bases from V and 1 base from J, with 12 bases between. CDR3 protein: CASSPIGKGTDTQYF. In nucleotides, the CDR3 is TGCGCCAGCAGTCCCATAGGGAAGGGCACAGATACGCAGTATTTT.

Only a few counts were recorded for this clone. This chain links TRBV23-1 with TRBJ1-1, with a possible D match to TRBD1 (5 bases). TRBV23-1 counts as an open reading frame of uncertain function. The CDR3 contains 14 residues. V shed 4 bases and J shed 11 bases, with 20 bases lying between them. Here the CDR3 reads CASSRGTGSAEAFF. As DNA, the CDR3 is TGCGCCAGCAGTCGTGGGACGGGTTCGGCGGAGGCTTTCTTT.

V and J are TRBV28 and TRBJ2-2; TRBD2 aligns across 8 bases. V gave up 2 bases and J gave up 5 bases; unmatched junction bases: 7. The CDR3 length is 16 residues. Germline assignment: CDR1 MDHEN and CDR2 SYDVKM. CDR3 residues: CASSLGGGGRTGELFF. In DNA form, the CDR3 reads TGTGCCAGCAGTTTAGGTGGCGGGGGGCGGACCGGGGAGCTGTTTTTT.

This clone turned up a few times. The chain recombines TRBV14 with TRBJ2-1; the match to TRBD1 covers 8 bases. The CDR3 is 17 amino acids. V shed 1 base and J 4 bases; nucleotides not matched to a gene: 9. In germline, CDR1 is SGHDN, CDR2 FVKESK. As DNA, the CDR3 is TGTGCCAGCAGCCAAGCCGGGACAGGTATTTCTTACAATGAGCAGTTCTTC. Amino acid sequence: CASSQAGTGISYNEQFF.

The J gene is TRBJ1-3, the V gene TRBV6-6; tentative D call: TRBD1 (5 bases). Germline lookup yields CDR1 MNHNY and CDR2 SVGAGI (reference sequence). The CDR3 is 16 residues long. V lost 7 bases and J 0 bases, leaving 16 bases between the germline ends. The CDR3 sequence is CASKGGATSSGNTIYF. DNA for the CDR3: TGTGCCAGCAAGGGAGGGGCTACGAGCTCTGGAAACACCATATATTTT.

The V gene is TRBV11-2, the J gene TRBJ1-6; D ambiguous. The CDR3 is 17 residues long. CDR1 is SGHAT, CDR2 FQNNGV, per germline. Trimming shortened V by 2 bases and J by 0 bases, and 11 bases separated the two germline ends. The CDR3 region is CASSLIAGLSYNSPLHF. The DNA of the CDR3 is TGTGCCAGCAGCTTAATCGCAGGCCTCTCCTATAATTCACCCCTCCACTTT.